What follows are 18 T cell receptor beta chains derived from one specimen sequenced in a study of blood T cell repertoires in COVID-19. Profiled with immunoSEQ multiplex PCR; TCRdb holds only in-frame clones, not every one. The sample includes 140,000 to 150,000 clones, over 75% seen only once; the top ten take 6.5% to 9.5%. Sequenced sample: peripheral blood. These receptors all stem from an older woman with COVID-19, enrolled during active disease.

The chain has TRBV11-3 and TRBJ2-1; 8 positions agree with TRBD1. Germline CDR1 is SGHNT and CDR2 is YENEEA. The CDR3 spans 15 residues. V shed 3 bases and J 4 bases; nucleotides not matched to a gene: 5. This CDR3 reads CASSFSGGGYNEQFF. The CDR3 DNA reads TGTGCCAGCAGCTTCTCAGGGGGCGGGTACAATGAGCAGTTCTTC.

The CDR3 region has the DNA TGTGCCAGCAGCTCCGAGAGAGGGTACGGCTACACCTTC. It is translated as CASSSERGYGYTF. The chain employs TRBV11-2 and TRBJ1-2; no clear D gene. CDR3 length: 13 residues. From germline, CDR1 is SGHAT and CDR2 FQNNGV. V lost 4 bases to trimming and J lost 8 bases, with 14 bases between them.

The chain has TRBV4-1 and TRBJ2-1, with TRBD2 as a possible D gene (5 bases). The CDR3 has 15 amino acids. Germline V gene data show CDR1 as MGHRA and CDR2 as YSYEKL. The V gene lost 1 base and the J gene lost 8 bases, with 15 bases spanning the gap. CDR3 amino acids: CASSQAPARLHEQFF. The CDR3 DNA is TGCGCCAGCAGCCAAGCGCCGGCCCGACTACATGAGCAGTTCTTC.

The chain uses TRBV2 and TRBJ1-1, with D perhaps matching TRBD1 (6 bases). Germline V gene sequence: CDR1 SNHLY, CDR2 FYNNEI. Trimming shortened V by 5 bases and J by 2 bases, and 12 bases separated the two germline ends. This CDR3 region has 14 residues. This CDR3 is CASSTQGLNTEAFF. Written as DNA, the CDR3 is TGTGCCAGCAGTACACAGGGTCTTAACACTGAAGCTTTCTTT.

This chain joins TRBV4-3 and TRBJ2-5; 14 positions agree with TRBD2. The CDR3 runs 18 residues. J lost 5 bases, V lost 2 bases, and 10 bases had no gene match. The germline V gene encodes CDR1 LGHNA and CDR2 YSLEER. The CDR3 sequence: CASSQSPGTSGGLETQYF. As DNA, the CDR3 is TGCGCCAGCAGCCAAAGTCCCGGGACTAGCGGGGGTTTGGAGACCCAGTACTTC.

The chain carries TRBV9 and TRBJ2-7; 11 bases are shared with TRBD2. This CDR3 region has 13 residues. Unmatched junction bases numbered 5, after V lost 0 bases and J lost 12 bases. Germline-derived CDR1 and CDR2 are SGDLS and YYNGEE. This chain's CDR3 is CASSVGVAGGLYF. The CDR3 DNA is TGTGCCAGCAGCGTAGGGGTAGCGGGGGGGCTGTACTTC.

The rearrangement links TRBV15 to TRBJ2-7; 10 positions agree with TRBD2. Per germline, CDR1 LNHNV and CDR2 YYDKDF (reference sequence). The CDR3 runs to 14 residues. With V trimmed by 5 bases and J by 5 bases, 6 bases remained unmatched. The CDR3 reads CATSQAGTSDEQYF. The CDR3 DNA reads TGTGCCACCAGCCAGGCCGGGACTAGCGACGAGCAGTACTTC.

The chain is built from TRBV20-1 and TRBJ1-1, with D uncertain. This CDR3 has 11 amino acids. CDR1 and CDR2 (germline): DFQATT, SNEGSKA (reference sequence). Trimming shortened V by 8 bases and J by 10 bases, and 17 bases separated the two germline ends. DNA of the CDR3: TGCAGTCCCTTGACCCCCCGCGGAGCTTTCTTT. Protein product: CSPLTPRGAFF.

This clone has just a few counts. The chain combines TRBV4-1 with TRBJ1-5, with D possibly matching TRBD1 (5 bases). Trimming cost V 1 base and J 5 bases, with 9 bases left between them. Germline loops: CDR1 MGHRA, CDR2 YSYEKL. CDR3 length: 14 amino acids. CDR3 DNA sequence: TGCGCCAGCAGCCAAGTAACGGGGGATCAGCCCCAGCATTTT. This sequence encodes CASSQVTGDQPQHF.

CDR3 in amino acids: CASRTTDFSYNSPLHF. In DNA, the CDR3 is TGTGCCAGCCGAACGACAGACTTCTCCTATAATTCACCCCTCCACTTT. V and J are TRBV18 and TRBJ1-6, with D perhaps TRBD1 (5 bases). V was trimmed by 8 bases and J by 0 bases, leaving 14 bases between them. The CDR3 sequence is 16 residues long. Looked up from germline, CDR1 is KGHSH and CDR2 is LQKENI.

V and J are TRBV6-5 and TRBJ1-2; D perhaps matches TRBD1 (5 bases). This CDR3 contains 15 residues. Trimming removed 5 bases at V and 8 bases at J, with 21 bases between. Germline V gene data show CDR1 as MNHEY and CDR2 as SVGAGI. CDR3 amino acids: CASSHTAGPLGGYTF. The CDR3 DNA is TGTGCCAGCAGTCATACTGCAGGGCCCCTGGGGGGCTACACCTTC.

The chain employs TRBV4-3 and TRBJ2-5, with TRBD2 matching over 8 bases. The ends lost 4 bases at V and 1 base at J; junction bases unmatched: 17. Germline values: CDR1 LGHNA, CDR2 YSLEER. CDR3 length equals 19 residues. The CDR3 coding sequence is TGCGCCAGCAGCCGGACCGCCCGGGCTGCGGGGGGATCCCAAGAGACCCAGTACTTC. Translation: CASSRTARAAGGSQETQYF.

This sequence joins TRBV13 and TRBJ1-1, with a weak D call TRBD1 (5 bases). V dropped 2 bases and J dropped 1 base, with 17 bases sitting between them. This CDR3 comprises 17 residues. Germline V gene data show CDR1 as PRHDT and CDR2 as FYEKMQ (reference sequence). For the CDR3, the DNA is TGTGCCAGCAGCTTACCCCCCCTATACCAGGGGAACACTGAAGCTTTCTTT. Translated: CASSLPPLYQGNTEAFF.

CDR3: CASSSGGSHYGYTF. The CDR3 DNA reads TGTGCCAGCAGCTCAGGGGGCTCCCACTATGGCTACACCTTC. The chain uses TRBV5-6 and TRBJ1-2; 8 positions match TRBD1. The CDR3 has 14 amino acids. Germline CDR1 and CDR2: SGHDT and YYEEEE. V shed 3 bases and J 3 bases; nucleotides not matched to a gene: 4.

The chain has TRBV19 and TRBJ1-1; 7 nucleotides agree with TRBD1. Germline lookup yields CDR1 LNHDA and CDR2 SQIVND (reference sequence). The CDR3 length is 14 residues. J was trimmed by 4 bases and V by 6 bases; bases with no gene match: 8. For the CDR3, the DNA is TGTGCCAGTAGGCACAGGGGCGCGGCCACTGAAGCTTTCTTT. It encodes CASRHRGAATEAFF.

The chain links TRBV25-1 to TRBJ2-1; the match to TRBD2 covers 7 bases. The trim removed 6 bases at V and 3 bases at J, leaving 5 bases unmatched. Germline loops: CDR1 MGHDK, CDR2 SYGVNS. The CDR3 covers 14 residues. CDR3 in amino acids: CASSQTGGYNEQFF. CDR3 sequence (DNA): TGTGCCAGCAGCCAAACGGGGGGCTACAATGAGCAGTTCTTC.

The V gene is TRBV30, the J gene TRBJ1-4, with D possibly TRBD1 on 6 matching bases. Per the germline V gene, CDR1 is GTSNPN and CDR2 is SVGIG (reference sequence). The V end lost 4 bases, the J end lost 5 bases, and 11 bases lay between the germline ends. This CDR3 is built from 13 residues. The CDR3 DNA is TGTGCCTGGATGGGGGCGCGGAATGAAAAACTGTTTTTT. The encoded protein is CAWMGARNEKLFF.

The rearrangement links TRBV27 to TRBJ1-6; 9 bases align to TRBD1. CDR1 is MNHEY and CDR2 is SMNVEV in the germline V gene (reference sequence). The CDR3 is 17 amino acids. The V segment lost 5 bases and the J segment 0 bases; nucleotides outside the gene matches: 5. The CDR3 sequence is CASSGTGSISYNSPLHF. DNA of the CDR3: TGTGCCAGCAGTGGGACAGGGTCTATCTCCTATAATTCACCCCTCCACTTT.